This T cell receptor beta chain emerged from a study of blood T cell repertoires in COVID-19. Source study methods: Amplifying reference gene primers gave estimates of nucleated cell counts. Assay used: immunoSEQ multiplex PCR; TCRdb lists only in-frame clones, some missing. From that table come the V and J calls and clone size; the DNA was used to work out D and trimming. Among more than 150,000 clones listed, just under 90% were seen once. Patients of the Seattle cohort, enrolled during active infection, were followed longitudinally. Sequenced material: peripheral blood. The receptor was derived from a woman in her 70s with COVID-19, enrolled during active disease.

The CDR3 spells CASSFRTSGPSLSSYEQYF. The CDR3 DNA reads as TGCGCCAGCAGCTTTCGAACTAGCGGCCCTTCCTTAAGCTCCTACGAGCAGTACTTC. The chain has TRBV5-1 and TRBJ2-7, with TRBD2 identical over 8 bases. After removal of 2 bases from V and 0 bases from J, the junction contained 16 bases not matched to a gene. Germline CDR1 SGHRS, CDR2 YFSETQ. CDR3 size: 19 residues.